The clone carrying this TCR beta chain was recorded at least ten times. Time point: patch test 1, 2 weeks after DPC sensitization. The treatment is: therapeutic diphenylcyclopropenone sensitization with weekly scalp DPC. These data are taken from a study of human T cells and chemical hapten exposure. CDR3 size: 11 residues. V was shortened by 4 bases and J by 8 bases, with 9 bases between the two germline ends. Per germline, CDR1 SQVTM and CDR2 ANQGSEA. TCRdb re-called the RACE reads with MiXCR, one entry per CDR3 protein. The sample has approximately 73,000 distinct CDR3 sequences, about a tenth seen once; the top ten hold approximately 1.5%.

This specimen was whole blood, taken in connection with sensitization to the hapten diphenylcyclopropenone (DPC). V gene TRBV29-1 combines with J gene TRBJ2-1; D uncertain. The TCR sequence derives from a woman in her fifties or sixties with alopecia areata. Some clones in this sample may be carry-over from other donors' samples. The CDR3 region is CSVAVGDEQFF. The CDR3 nucleotides read TGCAGCGTTGCGGTCGGAGATGAGCAGTTCTTC.